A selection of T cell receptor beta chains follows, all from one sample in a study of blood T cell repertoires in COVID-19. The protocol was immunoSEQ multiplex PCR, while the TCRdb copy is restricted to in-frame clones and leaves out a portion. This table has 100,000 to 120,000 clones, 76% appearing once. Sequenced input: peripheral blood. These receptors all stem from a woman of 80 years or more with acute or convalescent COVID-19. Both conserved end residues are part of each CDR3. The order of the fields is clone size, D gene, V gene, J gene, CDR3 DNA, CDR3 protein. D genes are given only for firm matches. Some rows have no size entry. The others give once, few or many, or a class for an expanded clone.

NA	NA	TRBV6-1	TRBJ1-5	TGTGCCAGCAGTGAAGCGAGGAATCAGCCCCAGCATTTT	CASSEARNQPQHF
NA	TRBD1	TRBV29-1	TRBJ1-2	TGCAGCGTACCGGGACAGGGTGGTTACGGCTACACCTTC	CSVPGQGGYGYTF
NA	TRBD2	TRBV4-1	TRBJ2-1	TGCGCCAGCAGCCCTAGCGGGAGGGGAGATAATGAGCAGTTCTTC	CASSPSGRGDNEQFF
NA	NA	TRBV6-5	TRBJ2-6	TGTGCCAGCAATCCAGGGGCTGGGGCCAACGTCCTGACTTTC	CASNPGAGANVLTF
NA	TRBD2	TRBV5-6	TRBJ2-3	TGTGCCAGCAGCCGTAGCGGGAGTGCGGCAGATACGCAGTATTTT	CASSRSGSAADTQYF
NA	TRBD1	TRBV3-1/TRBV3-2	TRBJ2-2	TGTGCCAGCAGCCACCGGGACAGGGGGTGGTTGGACACCGGGGAGCTGTTTTTT	CASSHRDRGWLDTGELFF
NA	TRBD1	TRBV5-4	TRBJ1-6	TGTGCCAGCAGCTTGGGAGGGGGCCGATCACCCCTCCACTTT	CASSLGGGRSPLHF
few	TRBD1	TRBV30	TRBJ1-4	TGTGCCTGGACGAGACAGGGGGCTAATGAAAAACTGTTTTTT	CAWTRQGANEKLFF
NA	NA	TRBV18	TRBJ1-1	TGTGCCAGCTCACCACAAGGGGACACTGAAGCTTTCTTT	CASSPQGDTEAFF
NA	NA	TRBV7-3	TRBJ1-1	TGTGCCAGCAGAGCCAGGAAAAGTGATATAGGTGAAGCTTTCTTT	CASRARKSDIGEAFF
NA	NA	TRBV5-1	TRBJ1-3	TGCGCCAGCAGCTTAAGCGGGGCCGTCGACTCTGGAAACACCATATATTTT	CASSLSGAVDSGNTIYF
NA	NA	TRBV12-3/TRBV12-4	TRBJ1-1	TGTGCCAGCAGTTTACAGGGGAGCACTGAAGCTTTCTTT	CASSLQGSTEAFF
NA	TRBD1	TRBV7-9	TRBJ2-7	TGTGCCAGCAGCTTAGCGACGGGGACAGTGGTCTTC	CASSLATGTVVF
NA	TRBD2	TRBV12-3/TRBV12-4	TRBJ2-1	TGTGCCAGCAGTTTAGATCCAGCGGGGGGGCAGTTCTTC	CASSLDPAGGQFF
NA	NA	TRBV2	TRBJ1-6	TGTGCCAGGAGGGGCGGGGAGGGAACACCCCTCCACTTT	CARRGGEGTPLHF
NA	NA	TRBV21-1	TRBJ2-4	TGTGCCAGCAGCAAATACCGACAGGGGGCGAAATTTGGAGCCAAAAACATTCAGTACTTC	CASSKYRQGAKFGAKNIQYF
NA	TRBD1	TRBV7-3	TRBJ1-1	TGTGCCAGCAGCCCGACAGGGGTAAGGAACACTGAAGCTTTCTTT	CASSPTGVRNTEAFF
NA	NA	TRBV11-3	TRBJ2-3	TGTGCCAGCAGCTTCGGACTGGATACAGATACGCAGTATTTT	CASSFGLDTDTQYF
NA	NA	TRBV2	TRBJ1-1	TGTGCCAGCAGTGATCCGGGGGAGTCCGGGGGGCGTACTGAAGCTTTCTTT	CASSDPGESGGRTEAFF
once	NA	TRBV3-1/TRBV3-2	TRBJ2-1	TGTGCCAGCAGCCGGGCTTCAGGGACTCCCCGGGGAGAGCAGTTCTTC	CASSRASGTPRGEQFF
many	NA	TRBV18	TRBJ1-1	TGTGCCAGCTCACCCGGGACATTGAACACTGAAGCTTTCTTT	CASSPGTLNTEAFF
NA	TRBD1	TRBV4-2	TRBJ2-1	TGTGCCAGCAGCCCCTCGGGCAGGGGGTTTGGGTTTGAGCAGTTCTTC	CASSPSGRGFGFEQFF